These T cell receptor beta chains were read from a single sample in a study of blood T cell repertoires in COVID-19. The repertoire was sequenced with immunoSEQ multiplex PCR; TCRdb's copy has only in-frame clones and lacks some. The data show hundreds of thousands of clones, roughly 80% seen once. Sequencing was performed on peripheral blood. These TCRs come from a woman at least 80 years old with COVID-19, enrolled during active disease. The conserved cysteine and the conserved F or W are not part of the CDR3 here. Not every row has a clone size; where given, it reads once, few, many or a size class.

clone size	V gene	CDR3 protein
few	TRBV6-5	ASRPSRGEQY
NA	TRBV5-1	ASSSRGDSTPEY
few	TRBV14	ASSHSGFNEKLF
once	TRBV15	ATSSGGAEAF
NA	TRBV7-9	ASSAAGSGANVLT
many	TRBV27	ASSLALRAGTYNSPLH
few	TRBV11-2	ASSYNSGTGGEKLF
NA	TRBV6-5	ATYRVGGYT
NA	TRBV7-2	ASSFGGTGSNTQY
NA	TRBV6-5	ASKGPGQGHDEQY
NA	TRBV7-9	ASSRGTASTDTQY
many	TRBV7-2	ASSSTGGYGYT
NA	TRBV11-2	ASSSRDTFNYGYT
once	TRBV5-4	ASSPRQGLGNTEAF
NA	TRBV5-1	ASSARPVSTNEKLF
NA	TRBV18	ASSPDSINEKLF
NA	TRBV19	ASRQGQLDGYT
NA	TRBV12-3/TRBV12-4	ASSTGQNYEQY
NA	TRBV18	ASRLSGNQGTGELF
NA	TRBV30	AWSVGRGRGEKLF
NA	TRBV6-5	ASSGTYNGELF
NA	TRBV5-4	ASSFDRGVYGYT
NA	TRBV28	ASSFVGGKIYEQY
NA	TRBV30	AWRGRVNTEAF
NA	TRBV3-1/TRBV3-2	ASSQWQRGGLEQF
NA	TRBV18	ASSPLPGPAGGQNQPQH
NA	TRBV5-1	ASSPEPDEKLF
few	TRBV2	ASKFWDLNSPLH
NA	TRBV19	ASKETGDTEAF
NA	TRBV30	AWSLGGPINEQF
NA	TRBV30	AWSRIAGYNEQF
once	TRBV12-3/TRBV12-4	ASSGSVYGYT
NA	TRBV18	ASSPMTSGRLIDTQY
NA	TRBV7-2	ASSLVGGNQPQH
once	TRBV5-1	ASSLVESGYT
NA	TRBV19	ASSWRGGYEQY
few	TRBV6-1	ASSERPAGGSSNQPQH